This TCR beta chain is from a study of T cell responses to AZD1222 COVID-19 vaccine. Between the trimmed V and J ends, which lost 7 bases and 0 bases, there was a span of 10 bases. The CDR3 length is 14 residues. Germline CDR1 reads MDHEN; CDR2 reads SYDVKM. As to this clone: Its antigen is unknown.

General study points: Clonal diversity was possibly underestimated, and the donors were mostly white British, with more females. Close to half of all spike-specific TCRs reportedly target regions of the variants that are unmutated.

Profiled with immunoSEQ multiplex PCR; TCRdb holds only in-frame clones, not every one. The sample has approximately 200,000 clones, 94% seen once. This clonotype originated in an adult in good health. This material consisted of peripheral blood, taken on day 0 of AZD1222 vaccination. The V gene is TRBV28, the J gene TRBJ1-5; D unclear. DNA for the CDR3: TGTGCCAGCACGGAGTCGTATAGCAATCAGCCCCAGCATTTT. It encodes CASTESYSNQPQHF.